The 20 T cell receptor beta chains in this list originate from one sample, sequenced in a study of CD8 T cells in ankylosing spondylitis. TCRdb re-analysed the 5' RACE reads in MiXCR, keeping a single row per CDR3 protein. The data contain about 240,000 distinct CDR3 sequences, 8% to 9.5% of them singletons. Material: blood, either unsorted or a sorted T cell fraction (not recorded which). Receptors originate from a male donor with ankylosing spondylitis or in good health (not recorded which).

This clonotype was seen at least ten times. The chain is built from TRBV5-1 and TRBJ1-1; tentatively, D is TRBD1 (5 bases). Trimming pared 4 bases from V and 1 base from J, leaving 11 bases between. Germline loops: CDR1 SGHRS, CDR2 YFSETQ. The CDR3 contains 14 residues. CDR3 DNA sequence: TGCGCCAGCAGCCTTGGACACCCGAACACTGAAGCTTTCTTT. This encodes CASSLGHPNTEAFF.

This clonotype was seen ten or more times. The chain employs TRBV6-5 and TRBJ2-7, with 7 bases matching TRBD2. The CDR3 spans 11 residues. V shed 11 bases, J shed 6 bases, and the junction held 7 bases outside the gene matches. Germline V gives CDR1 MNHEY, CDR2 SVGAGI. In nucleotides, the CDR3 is TGTGCCTCATACGGGGGGATCGAGCAGTACTTC. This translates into CASYGGIEQYF.

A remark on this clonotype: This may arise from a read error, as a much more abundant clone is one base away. The CDR3 spells CASSLVQGDASCNEQFF. The CDR3 DNA follows: TGTGCCAGCAGCTTAGTACAGGGGGACGCATCCTGCAATGAGCAGTTCTTC. This chain links TRBV7-2 with TRBJ2-1; the match to TRBD1 covers 8 bases. Germline assignment: CDR1 SGHTA and CDR2 FQGNSA. The CDR3 loop spans 17 amino acids.

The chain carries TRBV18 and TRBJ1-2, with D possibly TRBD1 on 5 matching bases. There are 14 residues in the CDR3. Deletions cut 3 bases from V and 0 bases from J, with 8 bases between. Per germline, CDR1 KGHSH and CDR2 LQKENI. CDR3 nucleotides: TGTGCCAGCTCACCGGCAGGGCCTAACTATGGCTACACCTTC. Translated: CASSPAGPNYGYTF.

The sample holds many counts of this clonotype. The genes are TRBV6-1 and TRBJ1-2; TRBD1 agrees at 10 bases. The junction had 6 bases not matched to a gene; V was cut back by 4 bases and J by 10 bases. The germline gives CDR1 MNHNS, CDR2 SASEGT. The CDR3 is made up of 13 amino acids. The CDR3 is CASSAGQGRDYTF. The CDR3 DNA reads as TGTGCCAGCAGTGCGGGACAGGGGAGAGACTACACCTTC.

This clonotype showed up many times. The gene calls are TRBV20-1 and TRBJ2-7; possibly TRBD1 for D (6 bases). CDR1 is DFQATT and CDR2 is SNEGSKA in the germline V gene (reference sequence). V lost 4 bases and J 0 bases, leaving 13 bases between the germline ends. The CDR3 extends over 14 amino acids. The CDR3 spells CSAIGTSDSYEQYF. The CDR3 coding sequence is TGCAGTGCTATCGGGACATCGGACTCCTACGAGCAGTACTTC.

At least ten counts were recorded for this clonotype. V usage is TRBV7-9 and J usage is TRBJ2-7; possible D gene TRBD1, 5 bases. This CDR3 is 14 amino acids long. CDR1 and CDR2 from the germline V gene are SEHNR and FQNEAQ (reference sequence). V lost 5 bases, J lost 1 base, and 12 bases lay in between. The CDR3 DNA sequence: TGTGCCAGCAGCCCGACAGTTATATCCTACGAGCAGTACTTC. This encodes CASSPTVISYEQYF. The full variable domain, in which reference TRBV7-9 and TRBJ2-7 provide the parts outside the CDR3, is DTGVSQNPRHKITKRGQNVTFRCDPISEHNRLYWYRQTLGQGPEFLTYFQNEAQLEKSRLLSDRFSAERPKGSFSTLEIQRTEQGDSAMYLCASSPTVISYEQYFGPGTRLTVT.

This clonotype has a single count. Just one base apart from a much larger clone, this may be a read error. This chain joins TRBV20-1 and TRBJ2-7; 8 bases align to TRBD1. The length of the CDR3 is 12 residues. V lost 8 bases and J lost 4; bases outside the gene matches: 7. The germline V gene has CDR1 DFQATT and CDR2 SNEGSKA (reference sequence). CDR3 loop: CSTIDRGYEQYF. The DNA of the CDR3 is TGCAGTACTATTGACAGGGGATACGAGCAGTACTTC.

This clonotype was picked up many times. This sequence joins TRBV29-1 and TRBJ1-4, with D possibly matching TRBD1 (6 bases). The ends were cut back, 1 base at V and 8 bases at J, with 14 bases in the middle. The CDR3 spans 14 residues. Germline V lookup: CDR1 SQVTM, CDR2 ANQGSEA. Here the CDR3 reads CSVEGGGAREKLFF. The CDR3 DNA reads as TGCAGCGTTGAAGGTGGGGGGGCAAGGGAAAAACTGTTTTTT. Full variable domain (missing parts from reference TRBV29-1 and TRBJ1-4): SAVISQKPSRDICQRGTSLTIQCQVDSQVTMMFWYRQQPGQSLTLIATANQGSEATYESGFVIDKFPISRPNLTFSTLTVSNMSPEDSSIYLCSVEGGGAREKLFFGSGTQLSVL.

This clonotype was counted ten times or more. The CDR3, as DNA: TGTGCCAGCAGCGTACGAAGCTCTGGGGCCAACGTCCTGACTTTC. Translating gives CASSVRSSGANVLTF. The chain joins TRBV9 to TRBJ2-6; D not resolved. Per the germline V gene, CDR1 is SGDLS and CDR2 is YYNGEE. This CDR3 is built from 15 residues. Trimming stripped 1 base from V and 0 bases from J, with 5 bases between.

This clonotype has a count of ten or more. As DNA, the CDR3 is TGCAGTGCTAGAGGAGGATTGGGCAGTTCGGCCCCCTACGAGCAGTACTTC. Translating gives CSARGGLGSSAPYEQYF. The chain recombines TRBV20-1 with TRBJ2-7, with D uncertain. The CDR3 spans 17 residues. In germline, CDR1 is DFQATT, CDR2 SNEGSKA (reference sequence). V shed 1 base and J shed 2 bases, with 21 bases lying between them.

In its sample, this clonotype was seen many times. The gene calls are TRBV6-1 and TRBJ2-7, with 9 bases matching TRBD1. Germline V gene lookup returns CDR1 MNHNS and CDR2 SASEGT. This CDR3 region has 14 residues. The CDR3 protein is CVIRDRAPTYEQYF. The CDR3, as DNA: TGTGTAATACGGGACAGGGCTCCCACCTACGAGCAGTACTTC.

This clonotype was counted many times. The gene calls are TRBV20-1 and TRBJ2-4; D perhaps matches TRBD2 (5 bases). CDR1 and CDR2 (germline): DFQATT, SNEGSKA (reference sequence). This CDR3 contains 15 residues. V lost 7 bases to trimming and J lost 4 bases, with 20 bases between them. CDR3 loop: CSVPLRGIEKNIQYF. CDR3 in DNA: TGCAGTGTTCCCCTGCGAGGGATTGAAAAAAACATTCAGTACTTC.

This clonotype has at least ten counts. The CDR3 region is CSASDRGASYEQYF. The CDR3 bases are TGCAGTGCTTCGGACAGGGGGGCCTCCTACGAGCAGTACTTC. This sequence joins TRBV20-1 and TRBJ2-7, with 10 nucleotides matching TRBD1. Trimming removed 5 bases from V and 0 bases from J; junction bases left unmatched: 4. Per the germline V gene, CDR1 is DFQATT and CDR2 is SNEGSKA (reference sequence). CDR3 size: 14 residues.

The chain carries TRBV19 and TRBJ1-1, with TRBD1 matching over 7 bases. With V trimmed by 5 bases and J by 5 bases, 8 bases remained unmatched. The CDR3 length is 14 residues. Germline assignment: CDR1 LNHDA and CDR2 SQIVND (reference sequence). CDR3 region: CASSLQDRRTEAFF. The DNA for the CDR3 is TGTGCCAGTAGTCTGCAGGACAGGAGAACTGAAGCTTTCTTT.

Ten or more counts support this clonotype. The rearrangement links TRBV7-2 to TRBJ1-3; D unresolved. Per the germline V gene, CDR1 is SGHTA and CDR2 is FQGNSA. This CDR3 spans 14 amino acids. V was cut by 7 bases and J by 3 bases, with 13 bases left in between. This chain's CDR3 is CASNVNPIGNTIYF. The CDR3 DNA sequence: TGTGCCAGCAACGTTAACCCCATTGGAAACACCATATATTTT. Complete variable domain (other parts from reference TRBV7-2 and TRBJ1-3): GAGVSQSPSNKVTEKGKDVELRCDPISGHTALYWYRQSLGQGLEFLIYFQGNSAPDKSGLPSDRFSAERTGGSVSTLTIQRTQQEDSAVYLCASNVNPIGNTIYFGEGSWLTVV.

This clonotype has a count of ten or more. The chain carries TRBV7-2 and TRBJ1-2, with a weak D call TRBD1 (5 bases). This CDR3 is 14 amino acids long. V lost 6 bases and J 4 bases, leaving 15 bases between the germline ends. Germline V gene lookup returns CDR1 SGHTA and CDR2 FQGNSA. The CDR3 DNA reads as TGTGCCAGCAGACCGGGGGTGGGAATCTATGGCTACACCTTC. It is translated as CASRPGVGIYGYTF.

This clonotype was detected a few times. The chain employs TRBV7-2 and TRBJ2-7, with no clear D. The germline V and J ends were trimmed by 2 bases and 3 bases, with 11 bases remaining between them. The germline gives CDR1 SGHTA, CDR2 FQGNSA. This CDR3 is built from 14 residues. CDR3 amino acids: CASSLFQQNYEQYF. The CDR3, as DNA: TGTGCCAGCAGCTTATTCCAACAGAACTACGAGCAGTACTTC.

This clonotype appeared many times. This CDR3 is CASSEGASIGLYTEAFF. The CDR3 region has the DNA TGTGCCAGCAGCGAAGGGGCCAGTATTGGATTGTACACTGAAGCTTTCTTT. The V and J genes are TRBV12-3 or TRBV12-4 and TRBJ1-1; D might be TRBD1 (5 bases). The CDR3 consists of 17 residues. V was shortened by 6 bases and J by 3 bases, with 23 bases between the two germline ends.

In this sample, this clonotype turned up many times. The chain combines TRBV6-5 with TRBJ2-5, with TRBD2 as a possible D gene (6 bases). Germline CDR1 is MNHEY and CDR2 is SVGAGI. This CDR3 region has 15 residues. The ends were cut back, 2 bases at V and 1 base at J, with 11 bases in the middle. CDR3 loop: CASSYTGGVQETQYF. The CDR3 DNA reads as TGTGCCAGCAGTTACACAGGAGGGGTCCAAGAGACCCAGTACTTC.